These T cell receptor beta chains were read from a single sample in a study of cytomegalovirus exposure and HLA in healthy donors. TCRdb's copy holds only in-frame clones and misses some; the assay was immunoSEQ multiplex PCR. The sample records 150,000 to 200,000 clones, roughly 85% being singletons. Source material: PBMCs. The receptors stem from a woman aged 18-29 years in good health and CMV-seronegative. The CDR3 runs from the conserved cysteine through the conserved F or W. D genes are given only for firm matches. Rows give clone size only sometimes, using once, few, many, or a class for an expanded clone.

CDR3: CASRGTGAFTDTQYF; DNA: TGTGCCAGCAGGGGAACAGGGGCCTTCACAGATACGCAGTATTTT; V: TRBV5-4; D: TRBD1; J: TRBJ2-3; size: NA
CDR3: CASRVPGPGEAFF; DNA: TGTGCCTCTCGAGTTCCAGGGCCCGGTGAAGCTTTCTTT; V: TRBV30; D: NA; J: TRBJ1-1; size: NA
CDR3: CASSMGSTGISTEAFF; DNA: TGTGCCAGTAGTATGGGATCGACAGGGATAAGCACTGAAGCTTTCTTT; V: TRBV19; D: TRBD1; J: TRBJ1-1; size: once
CDR3: CASSFPPGGNTEAFF; DNA: TGTGCCAGCAGCTTTCCTCCGGGGGGGAACACTGAAGCTTTCTTT; V: TRBV11-3; D: NA; J: TRBJ1-1; size: NA
CDR3: CASSPGRGPEKLFF; DNA: TGTGCCAGTAGTCCAGGCAGGGGGCCGGAAAAACTGTTTTTT; V: TRBV19; D: TRBD1; J: TRBJ1-4; size: once
CDR3: CASSIRAGGSGNQPQHF; DNA: TGTGCCAGTAGTATACGGGCAGGGGGCTCGGGCAATCAGCCCCAGCATTTT; V: TRBV19; D: TRBD1; J: TRBJ1-5; size: NA
CDR3: CASSFAQGSGNTIYF; DNA: TGCGCCAGCAGCTTCGCGCAGGGCTCTGGAAACACCATATATTTT; V: TRBV5-1; D: NA; J: TRBJ1-3; size: NA
CDR3: CASSLVGTSGSTDTQYF; DNA: TGTGCCAGCAGCTTAGTCGGGACTAGCGGTAGCACAGATACGCAGTATTTT; V: TRBV7-9; D: TRBD2; J: TRBJ2-3; size: NA
CDR3: CASSHAGLEGIWELFF; DNA: TGTGCCAGTAGTCACGCCGGACTAGAAGGAATCTGGGAGCTGTTTTTT; V: TRBV19; D: TRBD2; J: TRBJ2-2; size: NA
CDR3: CASSSQVREQFF; DNA: TGTGCCAGCAGCTCCCAGGTTAGGGAGCAGTTCTTC; V: TRBV28; D: NA; J: TRBJ2-1; size: NA
CDR3: CSASEHDRAGEGYTF; DNA: TGCAGCGCTTCGGAGCATGACAGGGCGGGCGAAGGCTACACCTTC; V: TRBV29-1; D: TRBD1; J: TRBJ1-2; size: few
CDR3: CASSRDYSTDTQYF; DNA: TGTGCCAGCAGTCGGGACTATAGCACAGATACGCAGTATTTT; V: TRBV27; D: TRBD2; J: TRBJ2-3; size: few
CDR3: CASSLVEGGQPQHF; DNA: TGCGCCAGCAGCTTGGTTGAAGGGGGTCAGCCCCAGCATTTT; V: TRBV5-1; D: NA; J: TRBJ1-5; size: NA
CDR3: CASSHVDRNTDTQYF; DNA: TGTGCCAGCAGCCATGTTGACAGAAACACAGATACGCAGTATTTT; V: TRBV4-2; D: NA; J: TRBJ2-3; size: NA
CDR3: CASRQGPDGYGYTF; DNA: TGTGCCAGCAGACAGGGACCTGACGGCTATGGCTACACCTTC; V: TRBV6-4; D: NA; J: TRBJ1-2; size: NA
CDR3: CATSRASGGRDTGELFF; DNA: TGTGCCACCAGCAGAGCGTCGGGAGGACGGGACACCGGGGAGCTGTTTTTT; V: TRBV15; D: TRBD2; J: TRBJ2-2; size: NA
CDR3: CASSDTWGVSTDTQYF; DNA: TGTGCCAGCAGTGACACCTGGGGGGTCAGCACAGATACGCAGTATTTT; V: TRBV6-4; D: NA; J: TRBJ2-3; size: NA
CDR3: CASSPSRDSVEAFF; DNA: TGCGCCAGCAGCCCGTCCCGGGACAGTGTTGAAGCTTTCTTT; V: TRBV4-3; D: TRBD1; J: TRBJ1-1; size: NA
CDR3: CASSESSGLAHNEQFF; DNA: TGCGCCAGCAGTGAGTCAAGTGGACTAGCGCACAATGAGCAGTTCTTC; V: TRBV10-1; D: TRBD2; J: TRBJ2-1; size: few
CDR3: CASRKRGRGYEQYF; DNA: TGTGCCAGCAGAAAGCGGGGCAGGGGCTACGAGCAGTACTTC; V: TRBV6-1; D: NA; J: TRBJ2-7; size: NA
CDR3: CASSDNGLSPETQYF; DNA: TGCGCCAGCAGTGATAACGGGTTAAGTCCAGAGACCCAGTACTTC; V: TRBV10-2; D: NA; J: TRBJ2-5; size: NA
CDR3: CASSLDLQSTDTQYF; DNA: TGTGCCAGCAGCTTAGATCTCCAGAGCACAGATACGCAGTATTTT; V: TRBV7-2; D: NA; J: TRBJ2-3; size: NA
CDR3: CASSSSLGTNSFAYEQYF; DNA: TGTGCCAGCAGTTCATCTTTGGGCACAAATAGTTTTGCCTACGAGCAGTACTTC; V: TRBV28; D: NA; J: TRBJ2-7; size: NA